The following is a TCR beta chain sequence with its context. Its antigen is not known. The CDR3 covers 17 residues. V lost 5 bases, J lost 3 bases, and 21 bases lay in between. The germline V gene has CDR1 SNHLY and CDR2 FYNNEI. The record originates from a study of T-cell memory formation after mild COVID-19. Overall study context: TCR clusters were mostly confined to one donor each.

TCRalpha and TCRbeta libraries used 5'RACE with constant-segment primers and UMIs. TCRdb reprocessed the 5' RACE reads via MiXCR and lists one record per CDR3 protein. The sample lists around 310,000 distinct CDR3 sequences, around 15% seen once, with 21% in the top ten. Study observations and caveats: Whether second-wave clones peaking at day 37 were SARS-CoV-2 specific went unconfirmed. Later expanders leaned toward CD4+, whereas clones contracting from day 15 to 85 were balanced CD4/CD8.

The sequenced material came from PBMCs or a T cell subset sorted from them (not recorded which). The sequence came from a man younger than 35 who had mild COVID-19 (a few samples of this study predate the infection). Cell type and time point are not known. This sequence joins TRBV2 and TRBJ2-3; TRBD2 is a possible D gene (6 bases). CDR3 protein: CASSPLRRGPLTDTQYF. Here the CDR3 DNA reads TGTGCCAGCAGTCCCCTAAGGCGGGGCCCCCTGACAGATACGCAGTATTTT.